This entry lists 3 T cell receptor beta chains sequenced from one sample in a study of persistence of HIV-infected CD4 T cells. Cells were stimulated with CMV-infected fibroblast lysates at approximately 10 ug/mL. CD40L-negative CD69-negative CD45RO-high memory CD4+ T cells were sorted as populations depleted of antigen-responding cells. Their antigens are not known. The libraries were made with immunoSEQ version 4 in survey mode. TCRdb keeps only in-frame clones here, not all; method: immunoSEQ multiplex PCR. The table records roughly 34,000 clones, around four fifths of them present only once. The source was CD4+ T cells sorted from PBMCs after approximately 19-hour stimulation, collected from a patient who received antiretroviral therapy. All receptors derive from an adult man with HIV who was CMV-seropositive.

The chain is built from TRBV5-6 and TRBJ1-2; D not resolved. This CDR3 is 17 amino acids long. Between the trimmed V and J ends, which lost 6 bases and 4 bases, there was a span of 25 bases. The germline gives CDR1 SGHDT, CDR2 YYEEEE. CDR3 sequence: CASTQEGQAKYFYGYTF. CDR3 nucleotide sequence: TGTGCCAGCACCCAAGAAGGGCAGGCTAAATATTTCTATGGCTACACCTTC.

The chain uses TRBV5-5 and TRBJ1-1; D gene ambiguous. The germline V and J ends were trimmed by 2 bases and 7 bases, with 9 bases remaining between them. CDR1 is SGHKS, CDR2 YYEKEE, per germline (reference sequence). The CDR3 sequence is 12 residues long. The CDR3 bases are TGTGCCAGCAGCTTACCCCACGGTGAAGCTTTCTTT. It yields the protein CASSLPHGEAFF.

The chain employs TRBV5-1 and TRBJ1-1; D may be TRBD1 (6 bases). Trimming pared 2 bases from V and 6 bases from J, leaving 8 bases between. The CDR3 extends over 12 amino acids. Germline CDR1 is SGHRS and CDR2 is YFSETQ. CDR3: CASSFDRSEAFF. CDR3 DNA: TGCGCCAGCAGCTTCGACAGGTCTGAAGCTTTCTTT.